The clone carrying this TCR beta chain was counted many times. Its cognate antigen is unknown. This sample was included in a study of T cell repertoires in cytomegalovirus infection. Study summary: It can be stated that public TCR beta signatures indicated CMV infection as well as a matching HLA type.

TCRdb reanalysed the reads using MiXCR and keeps one entry per CDR3 protein. Here the sample spans around 310,000 distinct CDR3 sequences, roughly 17% being singletons. The CDR3 is made up of 13 amino acids. Between the trimmed V and J ends, which lost 4 bases and 3 bases, there was a span of 9 bases. Germline V gene lookup returns CDR1 MNHNY and CDR2 SVGAGI (reference sequence). Study findings and constraints: HLA-C-restricted, CMV-specific TCR beta clonotypes were dominant ex vivo.

What was sequenced was PBMCs. The TCR comes from a human donor in good health (CMV status not recorded). Some clones in this sample may be carry-over from other donors' samples. The J gene is TRBJ2-5, the V gene TRBV6-6; weak D call: TRBD1 (6 bases). This CDR3 reads CASSLTGKETQYF. The DNA for the CDR3 is TGTGCCAGCAGTTTAACAGGGAAAGAGACCCAGTACTTC.